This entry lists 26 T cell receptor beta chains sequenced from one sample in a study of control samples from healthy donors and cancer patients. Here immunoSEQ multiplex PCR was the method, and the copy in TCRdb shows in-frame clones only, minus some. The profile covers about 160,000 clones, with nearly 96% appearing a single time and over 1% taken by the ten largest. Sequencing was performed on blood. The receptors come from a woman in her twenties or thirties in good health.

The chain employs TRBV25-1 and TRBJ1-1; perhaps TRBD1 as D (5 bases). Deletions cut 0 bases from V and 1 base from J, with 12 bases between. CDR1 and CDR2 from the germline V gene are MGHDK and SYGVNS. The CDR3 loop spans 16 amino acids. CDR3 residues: CASSEYIGTGNTEAFF. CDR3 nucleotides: TGTGCCAGCAGTGAATATATCGGGACCGGGAACACTGAAGCTTTCTTT.

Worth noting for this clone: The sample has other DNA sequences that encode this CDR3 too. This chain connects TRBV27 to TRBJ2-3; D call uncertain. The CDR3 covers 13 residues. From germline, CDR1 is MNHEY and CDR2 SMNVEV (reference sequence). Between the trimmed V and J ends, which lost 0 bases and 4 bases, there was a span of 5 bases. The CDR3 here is CASSLSRPDTQYF. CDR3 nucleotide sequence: TGTGCCAGCAGTTTATCGAGGCCAGATACGCAGTATTTT.

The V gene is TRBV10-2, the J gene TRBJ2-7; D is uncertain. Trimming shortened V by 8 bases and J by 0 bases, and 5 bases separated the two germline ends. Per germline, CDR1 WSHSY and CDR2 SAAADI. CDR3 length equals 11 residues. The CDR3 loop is CASSISYEQYF. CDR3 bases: TGCGCCAGCTCGATCTCCTACGAGCAGTACTTC.

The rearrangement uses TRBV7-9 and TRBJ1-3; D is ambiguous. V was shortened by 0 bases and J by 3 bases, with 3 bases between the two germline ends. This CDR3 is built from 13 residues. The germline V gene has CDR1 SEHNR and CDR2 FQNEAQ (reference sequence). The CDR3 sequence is CASSLAIGNTIYF. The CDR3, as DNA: TGTGCCAGCAGCTTAGCTATTGGAAACACCATATATTTT.

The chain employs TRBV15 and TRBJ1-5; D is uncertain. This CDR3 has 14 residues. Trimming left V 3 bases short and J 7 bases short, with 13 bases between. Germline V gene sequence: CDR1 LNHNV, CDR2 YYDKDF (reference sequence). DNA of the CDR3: TGTGCCACCAGCAGGCACAGATTGGCGCAGCCCCAGCATTTT. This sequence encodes CATSRHRLAQPQHF.

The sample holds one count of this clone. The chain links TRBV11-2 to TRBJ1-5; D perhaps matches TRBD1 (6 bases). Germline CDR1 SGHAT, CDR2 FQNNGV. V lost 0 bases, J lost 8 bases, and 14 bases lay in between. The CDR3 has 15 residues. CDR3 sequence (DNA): TGTGCCAGCAGCTTAGATCGGGGGCTCGACGAGCCCCAGCATTTT. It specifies CASSLDRGLDEPQHF.

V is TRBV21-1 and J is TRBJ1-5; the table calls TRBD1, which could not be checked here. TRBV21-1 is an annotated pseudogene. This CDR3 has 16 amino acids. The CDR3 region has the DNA TGTGCCAGCAGCAAAGACAGGGATCGAAGCAATCAGCCCCAGCATTTT. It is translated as CASSKDRDRSNQPQHF.

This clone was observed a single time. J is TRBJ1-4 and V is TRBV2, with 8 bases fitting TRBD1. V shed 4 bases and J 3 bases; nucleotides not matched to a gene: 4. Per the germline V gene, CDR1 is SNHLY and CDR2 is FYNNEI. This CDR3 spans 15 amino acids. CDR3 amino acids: CASSAQGVANEKLFF. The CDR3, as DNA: TGTGCCAGCAGTGCACAGGGGGTTGCTAATGAAAAACTGTTTTTT.

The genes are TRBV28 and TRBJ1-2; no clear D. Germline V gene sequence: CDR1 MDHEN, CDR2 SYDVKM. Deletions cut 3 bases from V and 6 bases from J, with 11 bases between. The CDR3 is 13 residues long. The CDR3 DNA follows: TGTGCCAGCAGTTTGACGAGAGGGAATGGCTACACCTTC. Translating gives CASSLTRGNGYTF.

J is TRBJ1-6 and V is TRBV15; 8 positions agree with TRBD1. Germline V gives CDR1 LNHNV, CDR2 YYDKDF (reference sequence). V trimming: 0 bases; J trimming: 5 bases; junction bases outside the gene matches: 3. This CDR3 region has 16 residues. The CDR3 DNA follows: TGTGCCACCAGCAGAGACCAGGGGGCGGATAATTCACCCCTCCACTTT. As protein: CATSRDQGADNSPLHF.

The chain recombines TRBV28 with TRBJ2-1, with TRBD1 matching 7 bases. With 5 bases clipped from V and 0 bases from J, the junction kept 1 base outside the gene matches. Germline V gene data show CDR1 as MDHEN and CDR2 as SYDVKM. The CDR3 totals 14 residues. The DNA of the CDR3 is TGTGCCAGCAGTGCAGGGGGCTCCTACAATGAGCAGTTCTTC. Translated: CASSAGGSYNEQFF.

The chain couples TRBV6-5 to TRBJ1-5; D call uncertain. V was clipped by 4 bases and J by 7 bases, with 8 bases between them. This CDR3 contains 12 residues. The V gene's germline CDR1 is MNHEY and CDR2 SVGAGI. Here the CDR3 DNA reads TGTGCCAGCAGTTTTGCGAGACAGCCCCAGCATTTT. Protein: CASSFARQPQHF.

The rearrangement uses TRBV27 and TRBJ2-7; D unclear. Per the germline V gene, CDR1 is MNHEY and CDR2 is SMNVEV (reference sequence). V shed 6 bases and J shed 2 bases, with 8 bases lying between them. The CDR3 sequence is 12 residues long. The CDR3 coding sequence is TGTGCCAGCAGCATGGGTGCCTACGAGCAGTACTTC. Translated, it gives CASSMGAYEQYF.

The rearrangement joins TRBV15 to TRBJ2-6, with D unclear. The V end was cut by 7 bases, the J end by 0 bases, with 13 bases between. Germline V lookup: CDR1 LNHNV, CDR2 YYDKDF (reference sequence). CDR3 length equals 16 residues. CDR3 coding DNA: TGTGCCACCAAGGGTCCGGTTTTCTCTGGGGCCAACGTCCTGACTTTC. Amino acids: CATKGPVFSGANVLTF.

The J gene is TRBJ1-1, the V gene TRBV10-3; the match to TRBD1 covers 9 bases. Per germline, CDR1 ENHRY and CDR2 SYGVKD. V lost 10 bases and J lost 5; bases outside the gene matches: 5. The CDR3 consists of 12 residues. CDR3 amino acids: CATKGQGTEAFF. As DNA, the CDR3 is TGTGCCACTAAGGGACAGGGAACTGAAGCTTTCTTT.

The CDR3 DNA follows: TGCGCCAGCAGCTTGGACTTGACTAGCGGTGAGCAGTTCTTC. Translated, it gives CASSLDLTSGEQFF. V gene TRBV5-1 combines with J gene TRBJ2-1; TRBD2 agrees at 9 bases. This CDR3 spans 14 amino acids. The V segment lost 0 bases and the J segment 9 bases; nucleotides outside the gene matches: 4. The V gene's germline CDR1 is SGHRS and CDR2 YFSETQ.

The CDR3, as DNA: TGTGCCAGCAGCATCATGATGGTGGCAGGGCCCACAACTAATGAAAAACTGTTTTTT. Residues: CASSIMMVAGPTTNEKLFF. This sequence joins TRBV28 and TRBJ1-4, with TRBD1 as a possible D gene (5 bases). The V end lost 6 bases, the J end lost 0 bases, and 23 bases lay between the germline ends. This CDR3 region has 19 residues. From germline, CDR1 is MDHEN and CDR2 SYDVKM.

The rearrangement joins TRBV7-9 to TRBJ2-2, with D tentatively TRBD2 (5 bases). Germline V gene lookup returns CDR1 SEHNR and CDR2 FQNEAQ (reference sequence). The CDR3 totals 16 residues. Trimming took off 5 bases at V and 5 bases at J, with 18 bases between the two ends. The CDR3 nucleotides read TGTGCCAGCAGCCAGTGGGCCGGGGTCTCGACCGGGGAGCTGTTTTTT. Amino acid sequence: CASSQWAGVSTGELFF.

In DNA form, the CDR3 reads TGTGCCAGCAGACAGGGGCGACTAGCAGGTCGGGAAGAGACCCAGTACTTC. Amino acid sequence: CASRQGRLAGREETQYF. J is TRBJ2-5 and V is TRBV7-8; either TRBD1 or TRBD2 may fit D (7 bases each). The CDR3 totals 17 residues. Trimming stripped 6 bases from V and 3 bases from J, with 23 bases between. CDR1 and CDR2 (germline): SGHVS, FQNEAQ.

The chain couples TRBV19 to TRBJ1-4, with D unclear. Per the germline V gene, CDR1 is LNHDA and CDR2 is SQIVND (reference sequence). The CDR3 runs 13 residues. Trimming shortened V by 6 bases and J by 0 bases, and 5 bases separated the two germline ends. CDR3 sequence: CASSWTTNEKLFF. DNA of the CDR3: TGTGCCAGTAGCTGGACAACTAATGAAAAACTGTTTTTT.

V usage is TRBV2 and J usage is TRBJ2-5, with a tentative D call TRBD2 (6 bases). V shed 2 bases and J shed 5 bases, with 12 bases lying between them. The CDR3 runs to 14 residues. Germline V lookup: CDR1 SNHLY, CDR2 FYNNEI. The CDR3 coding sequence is TGTGCCAGCAGTGAATCGGGAGTGGTGGAGACCCAGTACTTC. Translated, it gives CASSESGVVETQYF.

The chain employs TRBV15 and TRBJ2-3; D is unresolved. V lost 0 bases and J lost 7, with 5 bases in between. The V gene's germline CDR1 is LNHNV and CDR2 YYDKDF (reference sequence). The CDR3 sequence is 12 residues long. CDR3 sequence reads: CATSRDSNTQYF. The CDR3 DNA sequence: TGTGCCACCAGCAGAGATAGTAATACGCAGTATTTT.

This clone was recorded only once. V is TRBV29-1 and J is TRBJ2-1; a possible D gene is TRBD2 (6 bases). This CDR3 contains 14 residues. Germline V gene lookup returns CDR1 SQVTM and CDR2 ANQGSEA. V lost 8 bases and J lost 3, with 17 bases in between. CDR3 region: CSSTPGTGYNEQFF. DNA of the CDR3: TGCAGCTCCACGCCAGGGACTGGCTACAATGAGCAGTTCTTC.

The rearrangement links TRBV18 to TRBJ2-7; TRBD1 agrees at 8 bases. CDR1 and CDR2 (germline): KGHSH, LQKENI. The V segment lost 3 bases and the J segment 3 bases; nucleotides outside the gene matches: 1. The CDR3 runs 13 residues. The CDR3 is CASSPGTGYEQYF. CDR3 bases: TGTGCCAGCTCACCCGGGACAGGCTACGAGCAGTACTTC.

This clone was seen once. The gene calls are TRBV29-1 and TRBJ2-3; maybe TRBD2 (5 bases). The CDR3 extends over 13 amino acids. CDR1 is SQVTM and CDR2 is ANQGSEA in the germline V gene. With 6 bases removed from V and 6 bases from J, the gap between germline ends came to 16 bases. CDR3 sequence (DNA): TGCAGCGTGGGAGCCAAGGTAGGGGATACGCAGTATTTT. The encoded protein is CSVGAKVGDTQYF.

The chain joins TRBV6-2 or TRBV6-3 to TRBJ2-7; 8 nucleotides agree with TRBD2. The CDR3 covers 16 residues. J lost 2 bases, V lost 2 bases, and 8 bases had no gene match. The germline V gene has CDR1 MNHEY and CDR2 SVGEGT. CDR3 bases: TGTGCCAGCAGTTACATTTTGCGGGAGGTCACCTACGAGCAGTACTTC. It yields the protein CASSYILREVTYEQYF.